These T cell receptor beta chains were read from a single sample in a study of T cell repertoires in cytomegalovirus infection. TCRdb reprocessed the reads via MiXCR and lists one record per CDR3 protein. The table lists about 330,000 distinct CDR3 sequences, around 9.5% of them singletons, with 3.5% to 4.5% in the top ten. The sample was PBMCs. The receptors were sampled from a human donor in good health (CMV status not recorded). Some clones in this sample may be carry-over from other donors' samples. The CDR3 runs from the conserved cysteine through the conserved F or W. The D gene is left open where the match is weak. Clone size is not always given. Where it is, it says once, few, many or a class for expanded clones.

clone size: -; V gene: TRBV10-3; D gene: -; J gene: TRBJ1-1; CDR3 DNA: TGTGCCATCAGAACAGGGAAGGGGACTGAAGCTTTCTTT; CDR3 protein: CAIRTGKGTEAFF
clone size: many; V gene: TRBV15; D gene: -; J gene: TRBJ2-7; CDR3 DNA: TGTGCCACCAGCAGGGGTGGGGGAGGCCTCTCCTACGAGCAGTACTTC; CDR3 protein: CATSRGGGGLSYEQYF
clone size: few; V gene: TRBV29-1; D gene: -; J gene: TRBJ2-6; CDR3 DNA: TGCAGCGTTGGGGGGGACTCTGGGGCCAACGTCCTGACTTTC; CDR3 protein: CSVGGDSGANVLTF
clone size: few; V gene: TRBV12-3/TRBV12-4; D gene: -; J gene: TRBJ1-4; CDR3 DNA: TGTGCCAGCAGTACTCTGGGGGGAGGGAGTGAAAAACTGTTTTTT; CDR3 protein: CASSTLGGGSEKLFF
clone size: -; V gene: TRBV7-1; D gene: TRBD1; J gene: TRBJ1-4; CDR3 DNA: TGTGCCAGCACTCGGGGGGACAGCAGAAATGAAAAACTGTTTTTT; CDR3 protein: CASTRGDSRNEKLFF
clone size: few; V gene: TRBV6-8; D gene: TRBD2; J gene: TRBJ2-1; CDR3 DNA: TGTGCCAGCAGCCAGCCGGGACTAGCGTCAAATGAGCAGTTCTTC; CDR3 protein: CASSQPGLASNEQFF
clone size: -; V gene: TRBV7-4; D gene: -; J gene: TRBJ2-7; CDR3 DNA: TGTGCCAGCAGCTTAGAAAGGGCTCGATCGGCCGACTTGGGATACGAGCAGTACTTC; CDR3 protein: CASSLERARSADLGYEQYF
clone size: few; V gene: TRBV28; D gene: -; J gene: TRBJ2-7; CDR3 DNA: TGTGCCAGCAGTTCCTACATCCGCGAGCAGTACTTC; CDR3 protein: CASSSYIREQYF
clone size: -; V gene: TRBV20-1; D gene: TRBD1; J gene: TRBJ1-2; CDR3 DNA: TGCAGTGCCCGGCGGACAGGGGACTATGGCTACACCTTC; CDR3 protein: CSARRTGDYGYTF
clone size: many; V gene: TRBV9; D gene: -; J gene: TRBJ2-4; CDR3 DNA: TGTGCCAGCAGCGTATCAGATCGTAGAAACATTCAGTACTTC; CDR3 protein: CASSVSDRRNIQYF
clone size: many; V gene: TRBV6-2/TRBV6-3; D gene: -; J gene: TRBJ1-6; CDR3 DNA: TGTGCCAGCGGACCGGGATCACCCCTCCACTTT; CDR3 protein: CASGPGSPLHF
clone size: many; V gene: TRBV6-5; D gene: -; J gene: TRBJ2-4; CDR3 DNA: TGTGCCAGCAGTCCGGGCGGCATCTTAGCCAAAAACATTCAGTACTTC; CDR3 protein: CASSPGGILAKNIQYF